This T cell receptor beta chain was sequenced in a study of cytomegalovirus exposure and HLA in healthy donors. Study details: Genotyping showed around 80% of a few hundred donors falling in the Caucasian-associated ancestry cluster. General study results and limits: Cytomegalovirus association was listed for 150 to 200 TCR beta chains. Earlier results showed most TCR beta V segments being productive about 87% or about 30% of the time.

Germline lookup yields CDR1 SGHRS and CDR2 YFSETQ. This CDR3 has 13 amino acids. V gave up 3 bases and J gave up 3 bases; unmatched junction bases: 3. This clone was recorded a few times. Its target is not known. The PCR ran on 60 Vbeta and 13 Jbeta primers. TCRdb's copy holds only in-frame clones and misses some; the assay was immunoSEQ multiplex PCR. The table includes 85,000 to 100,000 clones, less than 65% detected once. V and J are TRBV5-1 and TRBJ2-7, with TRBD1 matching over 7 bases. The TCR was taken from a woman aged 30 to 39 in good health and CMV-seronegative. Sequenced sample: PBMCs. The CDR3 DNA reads TGCGCCAGCAGCTCAGGGACAGACTACGAGCAGTACTTC. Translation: CASSSGTDYEQYF.